Listed below are T cell receptor beta chains from one sample, sequenced in a study of radiation and T cells in renal cell carcinoma. Repertoires were generated with immunoSEQ multiplex PCR, while TCRdb's copy carries only in-frame clones and drops some. This sample has about 140,000 clones; 75% to 90% occur once, and the top ten carry 20% to 25%. Sequencing was performed on blood, taken from a patient whose treatment included radiotherapy and nephrectomy. The origin of the receptors is a woman aged 50 to 60 with renal cell carcinoma. Both conserved end residues are part of each CDR3. The D gene is left open where the match is weak. A row's size may be missing; if present it is once, few, many or a size class.

CDR3aa	CDR3nt	v_gene	abundance	j_gene	d_gene
CASRGRGGNEQYF	TGTGCCAGTAGGGGCAGGGGCGGGAACGAGCAGTACTTC	TRBV19	once	TRBJ2-7	NA
CASSLDTEAFF	TGTGCCAGCAGCCTCGACACTGAAGCTTTCTTT	TRBV5-6	NA	TRBJ1-1	NA
CASRTGNVDTIYF	TGTGCCAGCAGGACAGGGAACGTAGACACCATATATTTT	TRBV6-1	NA	TRBJ1-3	TRBD1
CASSQQRGLNSNQPQHF	TGTGCCAGCAGCCAACAGCGCGGGTTGAATAGCAATCAGCCCCAGCATTTT	TRBV5-6	NA	TRBJ1-5	NA
CAPGDGYTF	TGTGCGCCCGGAGATGGCTACACCTTC	TRBV6-6	NA	TRBJ1-2	NA
CASSPGGVGGYTF	TGTGCCAGCAGCCCGGGGGGAGTTGGTGGCTACACCTTC	TRBV14	NA	TRBJ1-2	NA
CASSLSGKNTGELFF	TGCGCCAGCAGCTTATCAGGGAAGAACACCGGGGAGCTGTTTTTT	TRBV5-1	NA	TRBJ2-2	NA
CASSLLRANNEQFF	TGTGCCAGCAGCTTACTGCGGGCCAACAATGAGCAGTTCTTC	TRBV7-2	NA	TRBJ2-1	NA
CASSHLNTGELFF	TGTGCCAGCAGCCATCTGAACACCGGGGAGCTGTTTTTT	TRBV14	NA	TRBJ2-2	NA
CASSDRDRGSLRETQYF	TGTGCCAGCAGCGACCGGGACAGGGGGAGTTTAAGAGAGACCCAGTACTTC	TRBV5-6	once	TRBJ2-5	TRBD1
CASSPQGAGETQYF	TGTGCCAGCAGCCCACAGGGGGCCGGGGAGACCCAGTACTTC	TRBV7-9	few	TRBJ2-5	TRBD1
CASSQEGINEQFF	TGCGCCAGCAGCCAAGAAGGGATCAATGAGCAGTTCTTC	TRBV4-3	NA	TRBJ2-1	NA
CAPKGAGNTIYF	TGTGCCCCAAAAGGGGCTGGAAACACCATATATTTT	TRBV10-3	NA	TRBJ1-3	NA
CSARAADEQYF	TGCAGTGCTAGAGCGGCCGACGAGCAGTACTTC	TRBV20-1	NA	TRBJ2-7	NA
CASSPGLAEETQYF	TGTGCCAGCAGCCCGGGACTAGCGGAAGAGACCCAGTACTTC	TRBV7-2	NA	TRBJ2-5	TRBD2
CASSPRTWETQYF	TGTGCCAGCAGTCCCCGGACCTGGGAGACCCAGTACTTC	TRBV25-1	NA	TRBJ2-5	NA
CASSPGQGESQPQHF	TGTGCCAGCAGCCCGGGACAGGGCGAATCACAGCCCCAGCATTTT	TRBV7-9	NA	TRBJ1-5	TRBD1
CASSLAGGTDTQYF	TGTGCCAGCAGCCTAGCGGGCGGCACAGATACGCAGTATTTT	TRBV7-2	NA	TRBJ2-3	TRBD2